This T cell receptor beta chain was captured in a study of blood T cell repertoires in COVID-19. Study background: Two negative PCRs, clearance, or symptom resolution had been documented for recovered Cohort 3 donors. Some COVID-19 samples were acute and others convalescent; all came from the United States, Italy and Spain.

Per the study methods: Amplifying reference gene primers gave estimates of nucleated cell counts. Measured with immunoSEQ multiplex PCR; TCRdb has only the in-frame clones, and not every one. V, J and clone size reflect that table, while D and trimming were determined from the DNA. The sample has around 200,000 clones, 80% to 90% seen once. The length of the CDR3 is 15 residues. After removal of 4 bases from V and 6 bases from J, the junction contained 4 bases not matched to a gene. Germline CDR1 is LGHDT and CDR2 is YNNKEL (reference sequence). The study assigned cohorts using participant-reported clinical history.

The receptor's source is a woman aged 45-59 years in a cohort exposed to, infected with or recovered from COVID-19 (not recorded which). The source material was PBMCs or T cells enriched from blood (not recorded which). The rearrangement uses TRBV3-1 (or the pseudogene TRBV3-2) and TRBJ2-5; 14 bases match TRBD2. The CDR3 here is CASSRGLAGEKTQYF. For the CDR3, the DNA is TGTGCCAGCAGCCGGGGACTAGCGGGGGAAAAGACCCAGTACTTC.